Ten or more counts support the clone carrying this T cell receptor (beta chain). Its antigen is undetermined. The data derive from a study of T cells in Graves' hyperthyroidism and ophthalmopathy. Study-wide findings and caveats: In simple terms, a model built on 13 V-J features told ophthalmopathy apart from stable hyperthyroidism. Blood held most thyroid clonotypes expanded above 0.001 frequency.

Amplified regions were TCR beta CDR3 sequences from RNA transcripts. The HTBI set primed first-round TCR CDR3 RT-PCR. From the multiplex PCR reads, TCRdb called clonotypes with MiXCR, one entry per CDR3 protein. The sample holds 620,000 or so distinct CDR3 sequences, 13% to 15% seen once. Inclusion characteristics of ophthalmopathy patients comprised a Clinical Activity Score of at least 3, a NOSPECS grade of at least 4, and duration under 3 months. Trimming removed 6 bases at V and 4 bases at J, with 19 bases between. This CDR3 is 16 amino acids long. Germline V gene data show CDR1 as MNHEY and CDR2 as SVGEGT.

The TCR comes from a woman between 45 and 60 years old with Graves' ophthalmopathy. Sequenced: blood. The chain recombines TRBV6-2 or TRBV6-3 with TRBJ2-1; D unclear. This CDR3 reads CASRGWGFTPYNEQFF. The CDR3, as DNA: TGTGCCAGCAGGGGGTGGGGATTTACCCCTTACAATGAGCAGTTCTTC.